Detailed here is one TCR beta chain. This record belongs to a study of preoperative IRX-2 immunotherapy in early breast cancer. Some clones are missing from TCRdb's copy, which holds only in-frame ones; the method was immunoSEQ multiplex PCR. The sample yields around 25,000 clones, roughly 75% seen once. With V trimmed by 6 bases and J by 3 bases, 5 bases remained unmatched. This CDR3 has 14 amino acids. Treatment meaning: preoperative locoregional IRX-2 cytokine immunotherapy. Samples came from a phase Ib trial of preoperative locoregional IRX-2 cytokine immunotherapy. The chain is built from TRBV7-1 and TRBJ2-5; TRBD1 aligns across 9 bases. TRBV7-1 is classed as an ORF, of uncertain function. This clonotype was sampled from a human donor with breast cancer. The sequencing here drew on lymph node tissue, taken after IRX-2 immunotherapy. CDR3 bases: TGTGCCAGCAGTCGGGGACAGGGTGAAGAGACCCAGTACTTC. It codes for CASSRGQGEETQYF.